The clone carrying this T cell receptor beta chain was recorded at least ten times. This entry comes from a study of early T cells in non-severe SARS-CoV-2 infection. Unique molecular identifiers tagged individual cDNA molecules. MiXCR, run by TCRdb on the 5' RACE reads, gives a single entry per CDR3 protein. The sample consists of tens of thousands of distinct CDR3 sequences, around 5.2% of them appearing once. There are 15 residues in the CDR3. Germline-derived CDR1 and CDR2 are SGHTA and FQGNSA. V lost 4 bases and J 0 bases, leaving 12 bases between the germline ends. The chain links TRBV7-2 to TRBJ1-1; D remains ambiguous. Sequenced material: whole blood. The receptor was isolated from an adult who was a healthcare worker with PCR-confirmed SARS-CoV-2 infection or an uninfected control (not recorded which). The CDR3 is CASSWASKMNTEAFF. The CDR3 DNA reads TGTGCCAGCAGCTGGGCAAGTAAAATGAACACTGAAGCTTTCTTT. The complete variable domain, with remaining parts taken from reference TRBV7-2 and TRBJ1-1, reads GAGVSQSPSNKVTEKGKDVELRCDPISGHTALYWYRQSLGQGLEFLIYFQGNSAPDKSGLPSDRFSAERTGGSVSTLTIQRTQQEDSAVYLCASSWASKMNTEAFFGQGTRLTVV.